The 15 T cell receptor beta chains in this list originate from one sample, sequenced in a study of blood T cell repertoires in COVID-19. Generated by immunoSEQ multiplex PCR, the TCRdb table keeps only in-frame clones and is missing some. Of 85,000 to 100,000 clones in the sample, about nine tenths were seen once. Input material: peripheral blood. The receptor source for this set is a man aged 55 to 70 with acute or convalescent COVID-19.

The V and J genes are TRBV6-5 and TRBJ1-2, with D tentatively TRBD1 (6 bases). Trimming took off 2 bases at V and 2 bases at J, with 9 bases between the two ends. The CDR3 is 14 amino acids. The V gene's germline CDR1 is MNHEY and CDR2 SVGAGI. The CDR3 here is CASSYEGGNYGYTF. In DNA form, the CDR3 reads TGTGCCAGCAGTTACGAGGGGGGGAACTATGGCTACACCTTC.

This chain connects TRBV7-2 to TRBJ1-2, with D tentatively TRBD1 (6 bases). Per germline, CDR1 SGHTA and CDR2 FQGNSA. The CDR3 covers 17 residues. Trimming left V 1 base short and J 0 bases short, with 15 bases between. The CDR3 loop reads CASSLGVLGGANYGYTF. Written as DNA, the CDR3 is TGTGCCAGCAGCTTAGGGGTATTAGGGGGTGCTAACTATGGCTACACCTTC. Filled out from reference TRBV7-2 and TRBJ1-2, the complete variable domain reads GAGVSQSPSNKVTEKGKDVELRCDPISGHTALYWYRQSLGQGLEFLIYFQGNSAPDKSGLPSDRFSAERTGGSVSTLTIQRTQQEDSAVYLCASSLGVLGGANYGYTFGSGTRLTVV.

The CDR3 reads CASIRGRQGNTEAFF. CDR3 nucleotide sequence: TGTGCCTCAATCCGGGGCCGACAGGGGAACACTGAAGCTTTCTTT. The gene calls are TRBV7-9 and TRBJ1-1; 7 bases are a match to TRBD1. V was clipped by 11 bases and J by 1 base; unmatched bases: 13. CDR1 is SEHNR, CDR2 FQNEAQ, per germline (reference sequence). The CDR3 contains 15 residues.

This clone was recorded only once. This sequence joins TRBV6-5 and TRBJ1-4; TRBD1 might be the D (5 bases). The V gene's germline CDR1 is MNHEY and CDR2 SVGAGI. This CDR3 region has 13 residues. The V gene lost 8 bases and the J gene lost 7 bases, with 14 bases spanning the gap. As DNA, the CDR3 is TGTGCCAGCCTCCTCCAAGGGGTTGAAAAACTGTTTTTT. Protein product: CASLLQGVEKLFF.

This chain uses TRBV15 with TRBJ2-7; tentatively, D is TRBD2 (5 bases). The germline V gene encodes CDR1 LNHNV and CDR2 YYDKDF (reference sequence). The ends were cut back, 1 base at V and 4 bases at J, with 11 bases in the middle. This CDR3 is 14 amino acids long. This CDR3 is CATSRAGMSYEQYF. The CDR3 bases are TGTGCCACCAGCAGAGCGGGGATGTCGTACGAGCAGTACTTC.

This sequence joins TRBV4-2 and TRBJ2-3, with 10 bases aligning to TRBD2. CDR3 length: 18 residues. CDR1 and CDR2 from the germline V gene are LGHNA and YNFKEQ. Unmatched junction bases numbered 9, after V lost 1 base and J lost 2 bases. CDR3 bases: TGTGCCAGCAGCCAAGGCCTTCTTAGCGGGGGGTTCACAGATACGCAGTATTTT. Amino acids: CASSQGLLSGGFTDTQYF.

V gene TRBV7-7 combines with J gene TRBJ2-5; 12 nucleotides match TRBD1. Germline CDR1 and CDR2: SSHAT and FNYEAQ (reference sequence). The junction had 6 bases not matched to a gene; V was cut back by 2 bases and J by 5 bases. This CDR3 is built from 16 residues. CDR3 nucleotides: TGTGCCAGCAGCTTACCGGGACAGGGGGCTGGTGAGACCCAGTACTTC. Protein product: CASSLPGQGAGETQYF.

V gene TRBV27 combines with J gene TRBJ1-5; D may be TRBD1 (6 bases). Germline CDR1 MNHEY, CDR2 SMNVEV (reference sequence). CDR3 size: 13 residues. V dropped 4 bases and J dropped 7 bases, with 11 bases sitting between them. CDR3 nucleotides: TGTGCCAGCAGTTACAGGGATAAGCAGCCCCAGCATTTT. Translated, it gives CASSYRDKQPQHF.

CDR3 protein: CAIREGGSEAFF. The CDR3 bases are TGTGCCATCAGAGAGGGGGGGAGTGAAGCTTTCTTT. The genes are TRBV10-3 and TRBJ1-1; TRBD1 is a possible D gene (6 bases). The CDR3 spans 12 residues. V lost 6 bases, J lost 7 bases, and 12 bases lay in between. Germline CDR1 is ENHRY and CDR2 is SYGVKD.

The rearrangement joins TRBV21-1 to TRBJ2-7; the D segment call TRBD2 is taken from the table without a DNA check. TRBV21-1 is given as a pseudogene. This CDR3 spans 19 amino acids. CDR3 in amino acids: CASSKSASGGWEVPYEQYF. The CDR3 DNA is TGTGCCAGCAGCAAATCGGCCAGCGGGGGTTGGGAAGTCCCCTACGAGCAGTACTTC.

The chain couples TRBV2 to TRBJ1-6, with 7 bases lining up with TRBD1. CDR1 is SNHLY and CDR2 is FYNNEI in the germline V gene. Trimming cost V 4 bases and J 10 bases; bases outside gene matches: 4. This CDR3 has 13 residues. The CDR3: CASSGQGHSPLHF. CDR3 nucleotide sequence: TGTGCCAGCAGTGGACAGGGACACTCACCCCTCCACTTT.

The V and J genes are TRBV6-5 and TRBJ2-3; D may be TRBD2 (6 bases). Between the trimmed V and J ends, which lost 5 bases and 0 bases, there was a span of 12 bases. Germline CDR1 is MNHEY and CDR2 is SVGAGI. This CDR3 spans 15 amino acids. CDR3 DNA sequence: TGTGCCAGCAGTCAGCGCGGGGTTAGCACAGATACGCAGTATTTT. Residues: CASSQRGVSTDTQYF.

This clone has a single count. The V gene is TRBV27, the J gene TRBJ1-5, with D unclear. Trimming stripped 5 bases from V and 3 bases from J, with 5 bases between. The germline CDR1 and CDR2 sequences are MNHEY and SMNVEV (reference sequence). This CDR3 comprises 12 residues. The CDR3 DNA follows: TGTGCCAGCAGTCCCATCAATCAGCCCCAGCATTTT. This codes for CASSPINQPQHF.

The chain joins TRBV10-3 to TRBJ2-7; a possible D gene is TRBD1 (5 bases). The CDR3 has 15 residues. Germline-derived CDR1 and CDR2 are ENHRY and SYGVKD. Between the trimmed V and J ends, which lost 6 bases and 2 bases, there was a span of 17 bases. The CDR3 reads CAIRVDRSVPYEQYV. The DNA for the CDR3 is TGTGCCATCAGGGTCGACAGATCTGTTCCCTACGAGCAGTACGTC.

The gene calls are TRBV6-1 and TRBJ1-5; D call uncertain. Between the trimmed V and J ends, which lost 1 base and 0 bases, there was a span of 7 bases. This CDR3 comprises 15 residues. CDR1 MNHNS and CDR2 SASEGT come from the germline V gene. The CDR3 coding sequence is TGTGCCAGCAGTGAAGAGCTTTATAGCAATCAGCCCCAGCATTTT. It encodes CASSEELYSNQPQHF.